Many counts were recorded for the clone carrying this T cell receptor (beta chain). No antigen is known for it. The CDR3 runs to 12 residues. V dropped 3 bases and J dropped 5 bases, with 7 bases sitting between them. The germline gives CDR1 ENHRY, CDR2 SYGVKD. These data are taken from a study of CD8 T cells in ankylosing spondylitis. Quantitative 5'-RACE was performed with molecular barcodes, and it yielded the TCR beta libraries. Each CDR3 protein gets one entry after TCRdb re-called the 5' RACE reads with MiXCR. The table lists 250,000 or so distinct CDR3 sequences, roughly a quarter of them singletons. Study conclusions and caveats: For ankylosing spondylitis blood, a TCR beta motif of 7 or 8 highly homologous variants appeared characteristic. A subset of motif variants has previously been described in the synovial fluid and blood of reactive arthritis.

Sequenced: blood, either unsorted or a sorted T cell fraction (not recorded which). This sequence joins TRBV10-3 and TRBJ2-5; no clear D gene. This TCR came from a male donor with ankylosing spondylitis or in good health (not recorded which). In DNA form, the CDR3 reads TGTGCCATCAGTGATGGTTATGAGACCCAGTACTTC. Encoded protein: CAISDGYETQYF.